These 2 T cell receptor beta chains were sequenced from one sample in a study of human T cells and chemical hapten exposure. The time point here: healthy volunteer bleed at 2 weeks. Unfractionated whole blood yielded total RNA. TCRdb fed the RACE reads into MiXCR, producing one record per CDR3 protein. The sample holds approximately 97,000 distinct CDR3 sequences, roughly 8% seen once. Sequencing was done on a sample of whole blood. Source of these receptors: a female donor in good health. Some clones in this sample may be carry-over from other donors' samples.

This clonotype appeared many times. The chain joins TRBV6-1 to TRBJ2-7; D not certain. This CDR3 spans 16 amino acids. V was trimmed by 1 base and J by 0 bases, leaving 13 bases between them. CDR1 MNHNS and CDR2 SASEGT come from the germline V gene. CDR3 DNA: TGTGCCAGCAGTGAAGATTGGGCACTGTTCTCCTACGAGCAGTACTTC. It codes for CASSEDWALFSYEQYF.

This clonotype was recorded a few times. The V and J genes are TRBV6-6 and TRBJ2-1; D is unclear. Trimming took off 5 bases at V and 4 bases at J, with 9 bases between the two ends. The CDR3 is made up of 13 amino acids. Looked up from germline, CDR1 is MNHNY and CDR2 is SVGAGI (reference sequence). As DNA, the CDR3 is TGTGCCAGCAGTAAGGCCATTTACAATGAGCAGTTCTTC. It yields the protein CASSKAIYNEQFF.